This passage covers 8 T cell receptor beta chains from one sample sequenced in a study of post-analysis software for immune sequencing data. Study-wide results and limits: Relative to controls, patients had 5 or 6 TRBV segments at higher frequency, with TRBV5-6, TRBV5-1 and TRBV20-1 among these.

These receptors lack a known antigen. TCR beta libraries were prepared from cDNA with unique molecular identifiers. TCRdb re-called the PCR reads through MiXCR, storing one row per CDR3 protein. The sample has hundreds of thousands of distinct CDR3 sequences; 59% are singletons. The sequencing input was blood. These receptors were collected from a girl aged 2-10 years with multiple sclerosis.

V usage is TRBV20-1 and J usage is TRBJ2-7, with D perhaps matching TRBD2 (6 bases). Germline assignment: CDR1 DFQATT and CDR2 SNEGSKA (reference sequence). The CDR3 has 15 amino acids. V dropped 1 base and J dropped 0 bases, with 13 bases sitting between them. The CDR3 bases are TGCAGTGCTAGAGCCCTAGGCGGGGACTCCTACGAGCAGTACTTC. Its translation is CSARALGGDSYEQYF.

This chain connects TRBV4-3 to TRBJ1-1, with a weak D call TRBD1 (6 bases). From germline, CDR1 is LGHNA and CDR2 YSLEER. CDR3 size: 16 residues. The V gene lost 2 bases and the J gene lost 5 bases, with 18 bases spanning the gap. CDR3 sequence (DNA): TGCGCCAGCAGCCAAACGGCTATACAGGGTGGGACTGAAGCTTTCTTT. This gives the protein CASSQTAIQGGTEAFF.

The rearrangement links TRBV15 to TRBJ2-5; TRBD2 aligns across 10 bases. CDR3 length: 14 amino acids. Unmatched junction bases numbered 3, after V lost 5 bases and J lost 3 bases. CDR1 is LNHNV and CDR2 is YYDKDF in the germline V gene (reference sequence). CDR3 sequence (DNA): TGTGCCACCAGCGATACTAGCGGGGAAGAGACCCAGTACTTC. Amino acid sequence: CATSDTSGEETQYF.

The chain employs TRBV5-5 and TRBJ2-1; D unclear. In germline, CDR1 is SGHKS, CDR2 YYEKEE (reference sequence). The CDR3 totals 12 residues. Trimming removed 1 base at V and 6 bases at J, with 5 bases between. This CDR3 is CASSLTLNEQFF. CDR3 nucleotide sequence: TGTGCCAGCAGCTTGACCCTCAATGAGCAGTTCTTC.

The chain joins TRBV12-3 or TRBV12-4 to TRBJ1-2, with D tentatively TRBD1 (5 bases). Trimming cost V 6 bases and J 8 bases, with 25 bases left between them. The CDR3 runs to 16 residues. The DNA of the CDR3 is TGTGCCAGCAGGGCACCGGGACGGCTCCAGAAGAACGGCTACACCTTC. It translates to CASRAPGRLQKNGYTF.

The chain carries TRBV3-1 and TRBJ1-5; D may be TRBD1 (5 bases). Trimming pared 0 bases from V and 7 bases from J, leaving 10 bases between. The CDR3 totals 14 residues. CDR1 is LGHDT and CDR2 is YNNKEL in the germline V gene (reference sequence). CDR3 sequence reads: CASSQEAGRQPQHF. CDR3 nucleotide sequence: TGTGCCAGCAGCCAAGAGGCAGGGAGACAGCCCCAGCATTTT.

CDR3 protein: CASSLRDRVHQPQHF. In DNA, the CDR3 is TGTGCCAGCAGTCTCCGGGACAGGGTACATCAGCCCCAGCATTTT. The chain has TRBV12-3 or TRBV12-4 and TRBJ1-5, with 9 nucleotides matching TRBD1. The CDR3 loop spans 15 amino acids. After removal of 5 bases from V and 5 bases from J, the junction contained 7 bases not matched to a gene.

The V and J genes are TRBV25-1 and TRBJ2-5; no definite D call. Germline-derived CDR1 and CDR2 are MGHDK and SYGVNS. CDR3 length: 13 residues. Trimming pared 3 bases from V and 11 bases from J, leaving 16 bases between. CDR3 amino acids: CASSELTGVWQYF. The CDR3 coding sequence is TGTGCCAGCAGTGAGCTAACTGGAGTTTGGCAGTACTTC.